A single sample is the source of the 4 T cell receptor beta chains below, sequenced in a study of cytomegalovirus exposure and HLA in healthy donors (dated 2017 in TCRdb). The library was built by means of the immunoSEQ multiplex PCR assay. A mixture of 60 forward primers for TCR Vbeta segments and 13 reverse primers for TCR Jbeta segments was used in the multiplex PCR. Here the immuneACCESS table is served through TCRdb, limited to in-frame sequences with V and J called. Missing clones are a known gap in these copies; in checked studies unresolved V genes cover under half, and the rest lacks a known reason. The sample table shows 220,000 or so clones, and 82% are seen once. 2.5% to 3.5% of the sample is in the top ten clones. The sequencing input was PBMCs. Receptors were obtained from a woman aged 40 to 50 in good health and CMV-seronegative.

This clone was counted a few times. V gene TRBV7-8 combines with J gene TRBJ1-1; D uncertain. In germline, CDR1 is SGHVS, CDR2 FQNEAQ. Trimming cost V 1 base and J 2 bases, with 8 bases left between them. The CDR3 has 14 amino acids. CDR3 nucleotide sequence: TGTGCCAGCAGCTTAGACACCCCCAACACTGAAGCTTTCTTT. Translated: CASSLDTPNTEAFF.

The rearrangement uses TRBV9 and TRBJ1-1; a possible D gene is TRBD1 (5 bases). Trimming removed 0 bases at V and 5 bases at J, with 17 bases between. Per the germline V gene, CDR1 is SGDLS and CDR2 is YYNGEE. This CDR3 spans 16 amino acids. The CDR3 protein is CASSVATVGGETEAFF. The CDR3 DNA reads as TGTGCCAGCAGCGTAGCGACAGTCGGAGGGGAAACTGAAGCTTTCTTT.

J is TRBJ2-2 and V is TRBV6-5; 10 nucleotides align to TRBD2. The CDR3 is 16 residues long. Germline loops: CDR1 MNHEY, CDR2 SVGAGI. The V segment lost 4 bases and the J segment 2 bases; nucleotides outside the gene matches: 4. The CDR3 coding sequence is TGTGCCAGCAGTTCCGGGACTAGCGCTAACACCGGGGAGCTGTTTTTT. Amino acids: CASSSGTSANTGELFF.

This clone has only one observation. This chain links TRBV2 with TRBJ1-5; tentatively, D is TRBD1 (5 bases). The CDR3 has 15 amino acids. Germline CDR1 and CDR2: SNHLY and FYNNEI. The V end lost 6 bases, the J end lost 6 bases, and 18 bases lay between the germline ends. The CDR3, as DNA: TGTGCCAGCAGCCAGCAGGGAACGGCAAGTCAGCCCCAGCATTTT. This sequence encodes CASSQQGTASQPQHF. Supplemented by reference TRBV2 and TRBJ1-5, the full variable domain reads EPEVTQTPSHQVTQMGQEVILRCVPISNHLYFYWYRQILGQKVEFLVSFYNNEISEKSEIFDDQFSVERPDGSNFTLKIRSTKLEDSAMYFCASSQQGTASQPQHFGDGTRLSIL.